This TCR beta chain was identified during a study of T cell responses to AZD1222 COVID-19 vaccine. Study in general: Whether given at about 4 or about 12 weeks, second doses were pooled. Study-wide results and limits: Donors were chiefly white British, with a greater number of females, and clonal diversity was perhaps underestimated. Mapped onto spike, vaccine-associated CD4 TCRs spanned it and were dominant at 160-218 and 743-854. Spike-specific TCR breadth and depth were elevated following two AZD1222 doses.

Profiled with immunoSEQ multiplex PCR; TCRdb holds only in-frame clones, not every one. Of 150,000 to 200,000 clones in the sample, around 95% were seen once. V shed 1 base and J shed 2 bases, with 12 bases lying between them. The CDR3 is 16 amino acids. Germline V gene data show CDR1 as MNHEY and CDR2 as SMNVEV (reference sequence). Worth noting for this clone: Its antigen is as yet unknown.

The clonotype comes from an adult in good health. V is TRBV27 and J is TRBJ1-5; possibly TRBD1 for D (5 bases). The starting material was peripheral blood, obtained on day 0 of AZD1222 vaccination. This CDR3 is CASSLWGPRGNQPQHF. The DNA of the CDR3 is TGTGCCAGCAGTTTATGGGGCCCGAGGGGCAATCAGCCCCAGCATTTT.